These 6 T cell receptor beta chains originate from one sample sequenced in a study of blood T cell repertoires in COVID-19. Sequencing was performed with immunoSEQ multiplex PCR; in TCRdb, only in-frame clones are kept and a portion is missing. In the table there are 25,000 to 35,000 clones, about 91% of which are singletons. The sample comprised peripheral blood. The receptors stem from a human donor in a cohort sampled during active COVID-19.

CDR3 protein: CASSEQGTDFGYTF. The CDR3 DNA reads as TGTGCCAGCAGTGAACAGGGGACGGACTTTGGCTACACCTTC. The chain joins TRBV2 to TRBJ1-2; possibly TRBD1 for D (6 bases). Deletions cut 2 bases from V and 7 bases from J, with 14 bases between. Germline V lookup: CDR1 SNHLY, CDR2 FYNNEI. The CDR3 totals 14 residues.

This clone came up a few times. J is TRBJ1-6 and V is TRBV2, with a possible D match to TRBD1 (5 bases). The CDR3 covers 13 residues. Trimming pared 8 bases from V and 7 bases from J, leaving 12 bases between. From germline, CDR1 is SNHLY and CDR2 FYNNEI. The DNA for the CDR3 is TGTGCCAGCGGAAGACAGAACAATTCACCCCTCCACTTT. It specifies CASGRQNNSPLHF.

The rearrangement links TRBV5-6 to TRBJ2-2, with D possibly being TRBD1 (5 bases). V was trimmed by 2 bases and J by 1 base, leaving 9 bases between them. The CDR3 spans 15 residues. Germline CDR1 and CDR2: SGHDT and YYEEEE. The CDR3 DNA sequence: TGTGCCAGCAGCTTAGGCAGGGTGAACACCGGGGAGCTGTTTTTT. It specifies CASSLGRVNTGELFF. Using reference TRBV5-6 and TRBJ2-2 for the parts outside the CDR3, the full variable domain is DAGVTQSPTHLIKTRGQQVTLRCSPKSGHDTVSWYQQALGQGPQFIFQYYEEEERQRGNFPDRFSGHQFPNYSSELNVNALLLGDSALYLCASSLGRVNTGELFFGEGSRLTVL.

The chain links TRBV3-1 (or the pseudogene TRBV3-2) to TRBJ2-5; TRBD1 matches 8 bases. The CDR3 loop spans 14 amino acids. J was trimmed by 3 bases and V by 1 base; bases with no gene match: 1. Looked up from germline, CDR1 is LGHDT and CDR2 is YNNKEL (reference sequence). The CDR3 reads CASSQATGEETQYF. The CDR3, as DNA: TGTGCCAGCAGCCAAGCGACAGGGGAAGAGACCCAGTACTTC.

This sequence joins TRBV6-6 and TRBJ2-7; TRBD1 matches at 8 bases. V lost 10 bases to trimming and J lost 5 bases; unmatched junction nucleotides: 7. The germline V gene has CDR1 MNHNY and CDR2 SVGAGI (reference sequence). The CDR3 totals 12 residues. The chain's CDR3 is CAIGQGRNEQYF. The CDR3, as DNA: TGTGCCATCGGACAGGGAAGAAACGAGCAGTACTTC.

This sequence joins TRBV7-3 and TRBJ2-5, with 7 bases identical to TRBD1. J lost 5 bases, V lost 5 bases, and 5 bases had no gene match. Germline V CDR1 and CDR2: SGHTA, FQGTGA. This CDR3 comprises 13 residues. The CDR3: CASSPIRGETQYF. DNA of the CDR3: TGTGCCAGCAGCCCCATCAGGGGGGAGACCCAGTACTTC.